This T cell receptor beta chain derives from a study of blood T cell repertoires in COVID-19. About the research overall: Both acute and convalescent COVID-19 samples were obtained from the United States, Italy and Spain. T cells, B-cell-depleted T cells, or PBMCs provided the cDNA or gDNA that served as material.

Germline CDR1 MNHEY, CDR2 SVGEGT. The CDR3 extends over 16 amino acids. V gave up 4 bases and J gave up 6 bases; unmatched junction bases: 7. Some clones are missing from TCRdb's copy, which holds only in-frame ones; the method was immunoSEQ multiplex PCR. The data contain hundreds of thousands of clones, around 85% of them singletons. The chain carries TRBV6-2 or TRBV6-3 and TRBJ2-1; TRBD2 matches 12 bases. Sequencing used PBMCs or T cells enriched from blood (not recorded which). The clonotype comes from a woman between 40 and 50 years old who had recovered from COVID-19. CDR3 amino acids: CASSSPGLAGSNEQFF. The DNA for the CDR3 is TGTGCCAGCAGTTCCCCGGGACTAGCGGGTTCCAATGAGCAGTTCTTC.